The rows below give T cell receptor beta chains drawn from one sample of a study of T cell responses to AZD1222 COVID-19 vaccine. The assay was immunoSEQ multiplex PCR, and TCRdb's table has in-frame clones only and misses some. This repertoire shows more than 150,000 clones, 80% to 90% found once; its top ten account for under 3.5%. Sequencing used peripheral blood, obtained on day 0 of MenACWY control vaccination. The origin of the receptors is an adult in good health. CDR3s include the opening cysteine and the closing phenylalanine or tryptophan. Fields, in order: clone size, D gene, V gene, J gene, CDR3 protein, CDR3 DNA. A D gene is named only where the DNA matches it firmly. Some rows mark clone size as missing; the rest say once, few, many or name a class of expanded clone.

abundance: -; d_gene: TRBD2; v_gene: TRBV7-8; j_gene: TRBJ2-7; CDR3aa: CASSPGLAGVEQYF; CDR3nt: TGTGCCAGCAGCCCAGGACTAGCGGGAGTCGAGCAGTACTTC
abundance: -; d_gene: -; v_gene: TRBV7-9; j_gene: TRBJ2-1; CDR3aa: CASSFVDGSLYEQFF; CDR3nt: TGTGCCAGCAGCTTTGTGGACGGCAGTCTCTATGAGCAGTTCTTC
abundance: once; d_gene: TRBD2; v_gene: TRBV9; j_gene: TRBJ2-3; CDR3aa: CASSGGLALRGAGINSGTQYF; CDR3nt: TGTGCCAGCAGCGGCGGGTTGGCCTTACGGGGCGCAGGGATTAATAGCGGGACGCAGTATTTT
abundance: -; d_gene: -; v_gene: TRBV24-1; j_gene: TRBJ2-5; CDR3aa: CATSGSLGRETQYF; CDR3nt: TGTGCCACCAGTGGGTCTTTGGGGAGAGAGACCCAGTACTTC
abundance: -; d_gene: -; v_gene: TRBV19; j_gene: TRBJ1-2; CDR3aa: CASSPLSPVYGYTF; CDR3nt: TGTGCCAGTAGTCCACTATCCCCAGTCTATGGCTACACCTTC
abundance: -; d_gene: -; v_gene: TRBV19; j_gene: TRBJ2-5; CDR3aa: CASSMDSGLVETQYF; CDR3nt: TGTGCCAGTAGTATGGATAGCGGACTCGTAGAGACCCAGTACTTC
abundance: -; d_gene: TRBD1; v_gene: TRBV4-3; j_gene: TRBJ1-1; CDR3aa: CASSQGTGVGLEAFF; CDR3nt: TGCGCCAGCAGCCAGGGGACAGGCGTCGGCCTAGAAGCTTTCTTT
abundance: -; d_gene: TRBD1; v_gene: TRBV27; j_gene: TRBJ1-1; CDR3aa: CASSPSQGDRGTEAFF; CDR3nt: TGTGCCAGCAGTCCATCTCAAGGGGACAGGGGCACTGAAGCTTTCTTT
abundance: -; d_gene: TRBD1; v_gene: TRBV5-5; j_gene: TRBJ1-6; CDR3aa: CASSFRDRTNSPLHF; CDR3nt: TGTGCCAGCAGCTTCCGGGACAGGACTAATTCACCCCTCCACTTT
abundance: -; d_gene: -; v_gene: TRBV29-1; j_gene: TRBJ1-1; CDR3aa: CSVLGTSNTEAFF; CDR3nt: TGCAGCGTCCTCGGGACATCGAACACTGAAGCTTTCTTT
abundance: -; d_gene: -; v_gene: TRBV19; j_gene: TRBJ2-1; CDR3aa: CASRRDISSYNEQFF; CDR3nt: TGTGCCAGTAGGAGGGACATAAGCTCCTACAATGAGCAGTTCTTC
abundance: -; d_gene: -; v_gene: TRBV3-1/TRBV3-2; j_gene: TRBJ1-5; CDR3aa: CASSQDTNQPQHF; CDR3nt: TGTGCCAGCAGCCAAGACACCAATCAGCCCCAGCATTTT
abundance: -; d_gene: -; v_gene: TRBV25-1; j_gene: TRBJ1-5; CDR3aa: CASSERDQPQHF; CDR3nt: TGTGCCAGCAGTGAAAGGGACCAGCCCCAGCATTTT
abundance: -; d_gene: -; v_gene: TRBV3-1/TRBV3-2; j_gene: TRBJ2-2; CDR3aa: CASSLTIGGANTGELFF; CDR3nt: TGTGCCAGCAGCTTGACGATTGGAGGGGCGAACACCGGGGAGCTGTTTTTT
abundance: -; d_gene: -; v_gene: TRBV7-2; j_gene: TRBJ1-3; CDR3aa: CASSFHWGPGNTIYF; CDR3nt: TGTGCCAGCAGTTTTCACTGGGGGCCTGGAAACACCATATATTTT
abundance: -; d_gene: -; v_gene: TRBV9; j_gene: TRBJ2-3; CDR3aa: CASSAARPGYTQYF; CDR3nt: TGTGCCAGCAGCGCCGCCAGGCCCGGATATACGCAGTATTTT
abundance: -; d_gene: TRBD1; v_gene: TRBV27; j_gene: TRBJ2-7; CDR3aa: CASSLGGTGGYEQYF; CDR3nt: TGTGCCAGCAGTTTAGGTGGGACAGGGGGCTACGAGCAGTACTTC
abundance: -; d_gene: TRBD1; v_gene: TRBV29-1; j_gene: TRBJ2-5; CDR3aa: CSASQGAETQYF; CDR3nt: TGCAGCGCTAGTCAGGGGGCGGAGACCCAGTACTTC
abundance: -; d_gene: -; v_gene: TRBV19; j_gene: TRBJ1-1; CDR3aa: CASTKDEGNTEAFF; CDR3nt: TGTGCCAGTACCAAGGACGAGGGGAACACTGAAGCTTTCTTT
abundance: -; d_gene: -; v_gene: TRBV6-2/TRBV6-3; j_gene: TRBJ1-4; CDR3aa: CASSMDRPTNEKLFF; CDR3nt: TGTGCCAGCAGTATGGACCGACCAACTAATGAAAAACTGTTTTTT
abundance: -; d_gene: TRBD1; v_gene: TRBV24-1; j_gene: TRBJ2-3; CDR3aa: CATLGTGVTDTQYF; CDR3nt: TGTGCCACCCTAGGGACAGGGGTTACAGATACGCAGTATTTT
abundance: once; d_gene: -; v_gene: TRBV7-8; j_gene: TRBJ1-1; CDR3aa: CASSSRGDIEAFF; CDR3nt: TGTGCCAGCAGCTCAAGGGGGGACATTGAAGCTTTCTTT
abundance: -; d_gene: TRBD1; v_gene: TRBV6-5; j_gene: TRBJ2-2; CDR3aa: CASSYSAGQGPGELFF; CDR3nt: TGTGCCAGCAGTTACTCGGCGGGACAGGGCCCCGGGGAGCTGTTTTTT
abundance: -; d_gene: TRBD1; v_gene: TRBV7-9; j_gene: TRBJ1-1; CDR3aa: CASRGQDNTEAFF; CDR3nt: TGTGCCAGCAGAGGACAGGACAACACTGAAGCTTTCTTT
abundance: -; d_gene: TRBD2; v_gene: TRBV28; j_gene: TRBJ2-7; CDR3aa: CASSSAPGLAINEQYF; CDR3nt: TGTGCCAGCAGTTCGGCCCCGGGACTAGCTATAAACGAGCAGTACTTC
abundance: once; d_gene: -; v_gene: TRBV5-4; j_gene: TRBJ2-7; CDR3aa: CASSFDSYEQYF; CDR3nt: TGTGCCAGCAGCTTCGACAGCTACGAGCAGTACTTC
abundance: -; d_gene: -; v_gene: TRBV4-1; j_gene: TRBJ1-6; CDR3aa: CASSQVPGFSGSPLHF; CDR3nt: TGCGCCAGCAGCCAAGTTCCCGGTTTTTCCGGTTCACCCCTCCACTTT
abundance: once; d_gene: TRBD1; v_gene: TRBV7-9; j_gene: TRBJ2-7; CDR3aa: CASSLSGGTRGEQYF; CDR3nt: TGTGCCAGCAGCTTGTCAGGGGGCACTAGAGGGGAGCAGTACTTC
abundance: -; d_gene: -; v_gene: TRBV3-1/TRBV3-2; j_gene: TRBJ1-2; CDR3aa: CASSPGTGNDYGYTF; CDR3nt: TGTGCCAGCAGCCCCGGTACGGGGAATGACTATGGCTACACCTTC
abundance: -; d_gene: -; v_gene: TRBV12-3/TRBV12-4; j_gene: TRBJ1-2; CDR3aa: CASSSRTYGYTF; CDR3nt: TGTGCCAGCAGTTCAAGGACCTATGGCTACACCTTC
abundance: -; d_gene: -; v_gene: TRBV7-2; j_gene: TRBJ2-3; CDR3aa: CASSLDIPSTDTQYF; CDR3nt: TGTGCCAGCAGCTTAGACATTCCCTCCACAGATACGCAGTATTTT
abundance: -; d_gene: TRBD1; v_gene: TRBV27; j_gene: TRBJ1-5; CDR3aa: CARTSTGVPNQPQHF; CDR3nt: TGTGCCAGGACCTCTACAGGGGTCCCGAATCAGCCCCAGCATTTT
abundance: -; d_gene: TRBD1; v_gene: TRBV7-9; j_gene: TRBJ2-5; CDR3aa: CASSFGQGQETQYF; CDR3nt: TGTGCCAGCAGCTTCGGACAGGGTCAAGAGACCCAGTACTTC
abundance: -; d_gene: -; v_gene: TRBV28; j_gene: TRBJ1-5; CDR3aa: CASSLSGGMGNQPQHF; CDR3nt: TGTGCCAGCAGTTTATCTGGGGGGATGGGCAATCAGCCCCAGCATTTT
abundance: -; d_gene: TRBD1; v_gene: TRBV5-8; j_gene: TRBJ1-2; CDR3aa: CASSTPGQGANGYTF; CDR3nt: TGTGCCAGCAGCACCCCGGGACAGGGGGCGAATGGCTACACCTTC
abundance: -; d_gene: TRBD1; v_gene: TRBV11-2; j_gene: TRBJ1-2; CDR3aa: CASSLDRDRLHTF; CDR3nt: TGTGCCAGCAGCTTAGATCGGGACAGGTTGCACACCTTC
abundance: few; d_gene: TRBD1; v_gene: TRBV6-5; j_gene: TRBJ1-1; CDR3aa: CASSYGTGAEAFF; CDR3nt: TGTGCCAGCAGTTACGGGACAGGCGCTGAAGCTTTCTTT
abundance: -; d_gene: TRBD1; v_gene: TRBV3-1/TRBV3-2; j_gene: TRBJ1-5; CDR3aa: CASSQDSQGFQPQHF; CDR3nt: TGTGCCAGCAGCCAAGACTCACAGGGGTTTCAGCCCCAGCATTTT
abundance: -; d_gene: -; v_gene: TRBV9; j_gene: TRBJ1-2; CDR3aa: CASSASHGQIQGGGYTF; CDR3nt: TGTGCCAGCAGCGCCTCACACGGGCAAATACAAGGTGGTGGCTACACCTTC
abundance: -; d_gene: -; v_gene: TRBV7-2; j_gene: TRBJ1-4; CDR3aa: CASSPPGRMNEKLFF; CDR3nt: TGTGCCAGCAGCCCCCCAGGGAGAATGAATGAAAAACTGTTTTTT
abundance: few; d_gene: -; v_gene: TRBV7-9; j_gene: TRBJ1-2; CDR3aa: CASSSTEMNYGYTF; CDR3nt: TGTGCCAGCAGCTCCACGGAGATGAACTATGGCTACACCTTC
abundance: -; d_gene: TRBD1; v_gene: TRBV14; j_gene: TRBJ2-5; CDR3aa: CASSPWTGGAGETQYF; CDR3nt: TGTGCCAGCAGCCCATGGACAGGGGGCGCGGGAGAGACCCAGTACTTC
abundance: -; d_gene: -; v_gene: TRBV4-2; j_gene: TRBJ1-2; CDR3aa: CASKGGGWNYGYTF; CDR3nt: TGTGCCAGCAAAGGCGGGGGCTGGAACTATGGCTACACCTTC
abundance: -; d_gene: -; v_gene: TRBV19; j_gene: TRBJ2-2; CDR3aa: CASSIAGIGELFF; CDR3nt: TGTGCCAGTAGTATAGCGGGGATCGGGGAGCTGTTTTTT
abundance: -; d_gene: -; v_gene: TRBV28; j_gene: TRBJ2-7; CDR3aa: CASLERSSYEQYF; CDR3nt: TGTGCCAGCTTAGAGCGGAGCTCCTACGAGCAGTACTTC
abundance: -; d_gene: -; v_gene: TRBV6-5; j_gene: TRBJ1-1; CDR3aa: CASSPGGVKTEAFF; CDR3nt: TGTGCCAGCAGTCCCGGGGGGGTGAAAACTGAAGCTTTCTTT
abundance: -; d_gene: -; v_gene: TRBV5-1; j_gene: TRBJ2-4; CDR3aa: CASSLAERALAKNIQYF; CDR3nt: TGCGCCAGCAGCTTGGCCGAGAGGGCTTTAGCCAAAAACATTCAGTACTTC
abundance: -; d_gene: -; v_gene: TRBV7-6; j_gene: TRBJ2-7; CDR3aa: CASSTPGGEQYF; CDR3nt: TGTGCCAGCAGCACCCCGGGCGGCGAGCAGTACTTC
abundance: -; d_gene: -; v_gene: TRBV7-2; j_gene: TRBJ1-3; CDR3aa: CASSLDPVATGNTIYF; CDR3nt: TGTGCCAGCAGCTTAGACCCAGTTGCTACTGGAAACACCATATATTTT
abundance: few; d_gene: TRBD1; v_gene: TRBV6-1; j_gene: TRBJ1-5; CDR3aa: CASSEVGTGNNQPQHF; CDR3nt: TGTGCCAGCAGTGAAGTGGGGACAGGCAACAATCAGCCCCAGCATTTT
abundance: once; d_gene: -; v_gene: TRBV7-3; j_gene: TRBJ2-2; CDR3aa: CASSLGSTGELFF; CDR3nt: TGTGCCAGCAGCCTCGGTAGCACCGGGGAGCTGTTTTTT
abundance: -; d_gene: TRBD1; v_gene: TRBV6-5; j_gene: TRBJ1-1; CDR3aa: CASKTGEFTEAFF; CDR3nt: TGTGCCTCGAAGACAGGGGAGTTCACTGAAGCTTTCTTT
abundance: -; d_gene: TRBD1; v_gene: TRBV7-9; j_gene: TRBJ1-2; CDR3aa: CASSLDRGHDGYTF; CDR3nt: TGTGCCAGCAGCTTGGACAGGGGGCACGATGGCTACACCTTC
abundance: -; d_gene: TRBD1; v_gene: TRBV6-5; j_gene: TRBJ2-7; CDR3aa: CASVPHRGRYEQYF; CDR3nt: TGTGCCAGCGTTCCCCACAGGGGGAGGTACGAGCAGTACTTC
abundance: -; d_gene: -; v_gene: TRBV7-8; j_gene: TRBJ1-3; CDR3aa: CASSLVRGFSGNTIYF; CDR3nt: TGTGCCAGCAGCTTAGTCCGAGGGTTCTCCGGAAACACCATATATTTT